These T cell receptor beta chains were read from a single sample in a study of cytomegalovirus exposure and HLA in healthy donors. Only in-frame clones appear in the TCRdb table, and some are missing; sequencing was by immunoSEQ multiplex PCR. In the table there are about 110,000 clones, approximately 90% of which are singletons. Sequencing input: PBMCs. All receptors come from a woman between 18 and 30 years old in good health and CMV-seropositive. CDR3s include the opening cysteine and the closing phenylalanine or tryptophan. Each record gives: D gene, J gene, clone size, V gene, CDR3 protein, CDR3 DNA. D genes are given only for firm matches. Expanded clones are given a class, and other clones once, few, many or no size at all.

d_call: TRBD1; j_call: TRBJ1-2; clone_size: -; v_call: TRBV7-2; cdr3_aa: CASSGGQGTRYGYTF; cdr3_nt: TGTGCCAGCAGCGGGGGACAGGGAACCCGCTATGGCTACACCTTC
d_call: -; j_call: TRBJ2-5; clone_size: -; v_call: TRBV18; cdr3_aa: CASSPPSEETQYF; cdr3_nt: TGTGCCAGCTCACCACCGAGCGAAGAGACCCAGTACTTC
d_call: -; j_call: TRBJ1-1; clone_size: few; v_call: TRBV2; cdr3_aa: CASTRSGDEAFF; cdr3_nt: TGTGCCAGCACCCGCTCGGGGGATGAAGCTTTCTTT
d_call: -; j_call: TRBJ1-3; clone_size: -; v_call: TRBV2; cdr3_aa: CASSRTGSRSGNTIYF; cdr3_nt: TGTGCCAGCAGTCGGACGGGGAGCCGCTCTGGAAACACCATATATTTT
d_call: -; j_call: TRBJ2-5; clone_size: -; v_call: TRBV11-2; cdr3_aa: CASSLGQETQYF; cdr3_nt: TGTGCCAGCAGCTTAGGCCAGGAGACCCAGTACTTC
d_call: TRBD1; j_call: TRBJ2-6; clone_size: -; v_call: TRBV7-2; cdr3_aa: CASSRRTGQEAGANVLTF; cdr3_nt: TGTGCCAGCAGCCGAAGGACAGGGCAAGAGGCTGGGGCCAACGTCCTGACTTTC
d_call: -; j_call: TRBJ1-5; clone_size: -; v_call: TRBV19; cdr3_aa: CASSIDITGLGSNQPQHF; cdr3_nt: TGTGCCAGTAGTATAGATATTACCGGGTTAGGTTCGAATCAGCCCCAGCATTTT
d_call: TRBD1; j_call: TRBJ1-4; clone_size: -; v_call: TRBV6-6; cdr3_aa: CASSRTQTGYDEKLFF; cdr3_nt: TGTGCCAGCAGTCGAACCCAGACAGGGTACGATGAAAAACTGTTTTTT
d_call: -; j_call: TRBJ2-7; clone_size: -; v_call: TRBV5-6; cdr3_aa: CASSLVGADYYEQYF; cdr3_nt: TGTGCCAGCAGCTTGGTGGGGGCCGATTACTACGAGCAGTACTTC
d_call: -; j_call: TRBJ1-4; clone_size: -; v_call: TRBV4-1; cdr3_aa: CASSQDRGREKLFF; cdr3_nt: TGCGCCAGCAGCCAAGATCGAGGTCGTGAAAAACTGTTTTTT